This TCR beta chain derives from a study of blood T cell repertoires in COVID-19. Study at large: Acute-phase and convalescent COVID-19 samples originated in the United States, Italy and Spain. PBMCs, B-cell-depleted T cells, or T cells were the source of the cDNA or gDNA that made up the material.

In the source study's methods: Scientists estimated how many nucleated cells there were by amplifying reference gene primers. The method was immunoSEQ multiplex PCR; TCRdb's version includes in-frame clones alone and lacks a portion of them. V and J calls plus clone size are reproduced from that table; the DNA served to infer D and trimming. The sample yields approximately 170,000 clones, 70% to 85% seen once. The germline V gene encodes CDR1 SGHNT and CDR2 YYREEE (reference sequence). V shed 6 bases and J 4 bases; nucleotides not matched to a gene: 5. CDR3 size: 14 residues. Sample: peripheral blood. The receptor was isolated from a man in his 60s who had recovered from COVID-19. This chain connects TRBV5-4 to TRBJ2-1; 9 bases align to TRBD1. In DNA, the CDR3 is TGTGCCAGCACCGGGACAGGGCTGTACAATGAGCAGTTCTTC. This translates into CASTGTGLYNEQFF.